A single sample gave rise to the 27 T cell receptor beta chains below, sequenced in a study of blood T cell repertoires in COVID-19 (dated by TCRdb to the early 2020s). The protocol used for the library was the immunoSEQ multiplex PCR assay. The immuneACCESS repertoire file appears here via TCRdb, limited to in-frame rearrangements. These files lack a portion of the clones; in checked studies, under half of the deficit traces to unresolved V genes, and the cause of the others is not known. Across this sample there are about 84,000 clones, with 75% to 85% seen only once. Around 29% of the sample comes from the top ten. Specimen: peripheral blood. The receptors derive from a woman of 80 years or more with acute or convalescent COVID-19.

The chain employs TRBV24-1 and TRBJ2-7, with D perhaps matching TRBD2 (6 bases). The V and J ends lost 4 bases and 4 bases respectively, with 10 bases between them. The CDR3 spans 13 residues. Per the germline V gene, CDR1 is KGHDR and CDR2 is SFDVKD. CDR3 in amino acids: CATSDPGTYEQYF. The CDR3, as DNA: TGTGCCACCAGTGACCCCGGGACTTACGAGCAGTACTTC.

The chain has TRBV30 and TRBJ2-1; a possible D gene is TRBD2 (6 bases). Trimming cost V 3 bases and J 1 base, with 10 bases left between them. This CDR3 comprises 14 residues. Germline V gives CDR1 GTSNPN, CDR2 SVGIG (reference sequence). The CDR3 sequence: CAWSLGGSYNEQFF. CDR3 bases: TGTGCCTGGAGCCTGGGGGGATCCTACAATGAGCAGTTCTTC.

The chain couples TRBV5-4 to TRBJ2-5; D is undetermined. CDR3 length equals 14 residues. Germline CDR1 is SGHNT and CDR2 is YYREEE (reference sequence). V lost 4 bases and J 1 base, leaving 11 bases between the germline ends. CDR3 nucleotides: TGTGCCAGCAGCAAACAGCAAGCCCAAGAGACCCAGTACTTC. Its translation is CASSKQQAQETQYF.

The V and J genes are TRBV5-4 and TRBJ2-5; 14 bases line up with TRBD2. The CDR3 is 17 residues long. V was clipped by 1 base and J by 2 bases; unmatched bases: 4. CDR1 SGHNT and CDR2 YYREEE come from the germline V gene (reference sequence). CDR3 region: CASSLPGTSGGQETQYF. The CDR3 DNA follows: TGTGCCAGCAGCTTGCCTGGGACTAGCGGGGGACAAGAGACCCAGTACTTC.

The chain couples TRBV24-1 to TRBJ1-2; D is perhaps TRBD1 (6 bases). Germline assignment: CDR1 KGHDR and CDR2 SFDVKD. V lost 10 bases and J lost 6, with 20 bases in between. The length of the CDR3 is 14 residues. The CDR3 is CATAGDPLLDGYTF. CDR3 nucleotide sequence: TGTGCCACAGCAGGGGACCCCCTATTGGATGGCTACACCTTC.

J is TRBJ2-3 and V is TRBV3-1 (or the pseudogene TRBV3-2), with D possibly being TRBD2 (5 bases). Germline V gene data show CDR1 as LGHDT and CDR2 as YNNKEL (reference sequence). V lost 6 bases to trimming and J lost 0 bases, with 16 bases between them. The CDR3 is 16 residues long. CDR3 amino acids: CASRSKAGSSTDTQYF. CDR3 in DNA: TGTGCCAGCAGGAGTAAGGCGGGCTCTAGCACAGATACGCAGTATTTT.

V is TRBV29-1 and J is TRBJ2-1; TRBD2 matches 7 bases. CDR1 and CDR2 from the germline V gene are SQVTM and ANQGSEA. Trimming took 3 bases from V and 6 from J; bases not matched to a gene: 2. This CDR3 comprises 12 residues. The DNA for the CDR3 is TGCAGCGTTGAGACTAGCCCCAATGAGCAGTTCTTC. It codes for CSVETSPNEQFF.

CDR3 region: CATSATGMLGEQYF. The CDR3 DNA follows: TGTGCCACCAGTGCGACAGGGATGCTAGGCGAGCAGTACTTC. The rearrangement uses TRBV24-1 and TRBJ2-7, with 7 bases that match TRBD1. This CDR3 comprises 14 residues. The V gene's germline CDR1 is KGHDR and CDR2 SFDVKD. V dropped 5 bases and J dropped 6; count of bases not matched to a gene: 9.

The chain has TRBV9 and TRBJ2-3; 9 bases fit TRBD2. The J segment lost 4 bases and the V segment lost 1 base, leaving 4 bases of the junction unmatched. Germline values: CDR1 SGDLS, CDR2 YYNGEE. The CDR3 spans 15 residues. DNA for the CDR3: TGTGCCAGCAGCGTAAGGGCGGGAGGGTCAGATACGCAGTATTTT. The encoded protein is CASSVRAGGSDTQYF.

This clone was recorded a few times. This chain's CDR3 is CASSQDHPSGQYF. The DNA for the CDR3 is TGTGCCAGCAGCCAAGATCACCCCTCGGGGCAGTACTTC. This sequence joins TRBV3-1 (or the pseudogene TRBV3-2) and TRBJ2-7; D is unresolved. Deletions cut 0 bases from V and 9 bases from J, with 12 bases between. Germline CDR1 LGHDT, CDR2 YNNKEL (reference sequence). This CDR3 spans 13 amino acids.

This chain uses TRBV18 with TRBJ2-2, with D possibly TRBD2 on 6 matching bases. Trimming took 3 bases from V and 4 from J, leaving 15 bases between them. The CDR3 extends over 16 amino acids. Germline V gene sequence: CDR1 KGHSH, CDR2 LQKENI. The CDR3 DNA sequence: TGTGCCAGCTCACCTTTAAATCCGGGAGTCACCGGGGAGCTGTTTTTT. Translated: CASSPLNPGVTGELFF. Combining the CDR3 with reference TRBV18 and TRBJ2-2 gives the whole variable domain NAGVMQNPRHLVRRRGQEARLRCSPMKGHSHVYWYRQLPEEGLKFMVYLQKENIIDESGMPKERFSAEFPKEGPSILRIQQVVRGDSAAYFCASSPLNPGVTGELFFGEGSRLTVL.

The chain recombines TRBV7-2 with TRBJ2-7; 13 bases fit TRBD2. CDR1 is SGHTA and CDR2 is FQGNSA in the germline V gene. The CDR3 totals 18 residues. V trimming: 2 bases; J trimming: 7 bases; junction bases outside the gene matches: 14. The CDR3 coding sequence is TGTGCCAGCAGCTTATCCACTACTAGCGGGAGGGCCAACGCGGAGCAGTACTTC. This encodes CASSLSTTSGRANAEQYF.

The V call is TRBV18, the J call TRBJ2-7, with 7 bases that match TRBD1. Per the germline V gene, CDR1 is KGHSH and CDR2 is LQKENI. The CDR3 spans 14 residues. V was clipped by 3 bases and J by 2 bases; unmatched bases: 4. The CDR3: CASSPDRTTYEQYF. CDR3 DNA: TGTGCCAGCTCACCGGACAGGACCACCTACGAGCAGTACTTC.

V usage is TRBV28 and J usage is TRBJ2-1, with a weak D call TRBD2 (6 bases). Germline V gene lookup returns CDR1 MDHEN and CDR2 SYDVKM. The CDR3 extends over 13 amino acids. The germline V and J ends were trimmed by 3 bases and 5 bases, with 8 bases remaining between them. The CDR3 reads CASSFGTDNEQFF. CDR3 in DNA: TGTGCCAGCAGTTTCGGGACTGACAATGAGCAGTTCTTC.

The sample holds a few counts of this clone. The chain has TRBV29-1 and TRBJ2-1; 7 bases are a match to TRBD1. V lost 8 bases and J lost 8; bases outside the gene matches: 12. This CDR3 comprises 13 residues. The germline V gene has CDR1 SQVTM and CDR2 ANQGSEA. CDR3 DNA: TGCAGCACAGCCACAGGGGTGCGGGATGAGCAGTTCTTC. Translated: CSTATGVRDEQFF.

This clone was recorded only once. The J gene is TRBJ2-1, the V gene TRBV3-1 (or the pseudogene TRBV3-2); D is possibly TRBD1 (5 bases). V was pared by 1 base and J by 4 bases, with 17 bases between. Per the germline V gene, CDR1 is LGHDT and CDR2 is YNNKEL (reference sequence). The CDR3 extends over 17 amino acids. In DNA, the CDR3 is TGTGCCAGCAGCCAAGTTTCCGGTTCTAGGGGTTACAATGAGCAGTTCTTC. Its translation: CASSQVSGSRGYNEQFF.

CDR3 in amino acids: CASSRDRGRGETQYF. The CDR3 DNA follows: TGCGCCAGCAGCCGGGACAGGGGGCGAGGGGAGACCCAGTACTTC. The chain carries TRBV5-1 and TRBJ2-5, with 12 bases that match TRBD1. The CDR3 sequence is 15 residues long. Unmatched junction bases numbered 6, after V lost 4 bases and J lost 5 bases. The germline gives CDR1 SGHRS, CDR2 YFSETQ.

This clone came up once. V is TRBV6-5 and J is TRBJ2-1; TRBD2 matches 8 bases. The germline V gene encodes CDR1 MNHEY and CDR2 SVGAGI. After removal of 6 bases from V and 7 bases from J, the junction contained 8 bases not matched to a gene. The CDR3 totals 14 residues. The CDR3, as DNA: TGTGCCAGCAGACAAAGCGGGAGCGGTAATGAGCAGTTCTTC. It codes for CASRQSGSGNEQFF.

This clone was detected once. The chain carries TRBV6-7 and TRBJ2-7; D might be TRBD2 (7 bases). TRBV6-7 is an ORF for which the function is uncertain. The V end lost 8 bases, the J end lost 5 bases, and 13 bases lay between the germline ends. This CDR3 has 12 residues. The CDR3 nucleotides read TGTGCCAGCGCCTGGGGGGGCGACGAGCAGTACTTC. Residues: CASAWGGDEQYF.

This rearrangement joins TRBV5-3 to TRBJ1-3; 8 nucleotides align to TRBD1. TRBV5-3 is given ORF status, its function remaining uncertain. There are 21 residues in the CDR3. With V trimmed by 4 bases and J by 4 bases, 25 bases remained unmatched. CDR3 protein: CARSPKTDRGRREENGNTIYF. In DNA form, the CDR3 reads TGTGCCAGAAGCCCGAAGACCGACAGGGGAAGAAGAGAAGAGAACGGAAACACCATATATTTT.

V is TRBV24-1 and J is TRBJ2-7; 8 bases align to TRBD2. The trim removed 4 bases at V and 7 bases at J, leaving 2 bases unmatched. The CDR3 covers 12 residues. The germline CDR1 and CDR2 sequences are KGHDR and SFDVKD. Here the CDR3 DNA reads TGTGCCACCAGTGACGGGACTAGGGAGCAGTACTTC. It specifies CATSDGTREQYF.

This clone was counted between two and nine times. This sequence joins TRBV5-8 and TRBJ1-5; D possibly corresponds to TRBD1 (6 bases). CDR1 is SGHTS and CDR2 is YDEGEE in the germline V gene. The V end was cut by 3 bases, the J end by 0 bases, with 10 bases between. The CDR3 contains 15 residues. In DNA, the CDR3 is TGTGCCAGCAGCTCGACAGGTTATAGCAATCAGCCCCAGCATTTT. Translating it yields CASSSTGYSNQPQHF.

The chain employs TRBV7-9 and TRBJ2-3, with unresolved D. Germline loops: CDR1 SEHNR, CDR2 FQNEAQ (reference sequence). The CDR3 totals 13 residues. V was clipped by 1 base and J by 8 bases, with 10 bases between them. The CDR3 DNA follows: TGTGCCAGCAGCTTAGAAGTGGGCGCTACGCAGTATTTT. Amino acid sequence: CASSLEVGATQYF.

This clone was counted a few times. The chain carries TRBV7-2 and TRBJ2-1; D remains ambiguous. V was cut by 2 bases and J by 9 bases, with 17 bases left in between. CDR1 and CDR2 from the germline V gene are SGHTA and FQGNSA. This CDR3 spans 15 amino acids. The CDR3 sequence: CASSLQAQVTSEQFF. The DNA for the CDR3 is TGTGCCAGCAGCTTACAGGCTCAGGTGACGAGTGAGCAGTTCTTC. Drawing the rest from reference TRBV7-2 and TRBJ2-1, the complete variable domain is GAGVSQSPSNKVTEKGKDVELRCDPISGHTALYWYRQSLGQGLEFLIYFQGNSAPDKSGLPSDRFSAERTGGSVSTLTIQRTQQEDSAVYLCASSLQAQVTSEQFFGPGTRLTVL.

Written as DNA, the CDR3 is TGCGCCAGCAGCCCGGACAGGGGTCATGCCTACGAGCAGTACTTC. Translation: CASSPDRGHAYEQYF. V is TRBV5-1 and J is TRBJ2-7; 9 bases are shared with TRBD1. Germline loops: CDR1 SGHRS, CDR2 YFSETQ. CDR3 size: 15 residues. The V segment lost 4 bases and the J segment 2 bases; nucleotides outside the gene matches: 7.

The rearrangement joins TRBV6-2 or TRBV6-3 to TRBJ1-2; no firm D call. The CDR3 spans 13 residues. Germline CDR1 and CDR2: MNHEY and SVGEGT. Trimming took 2 bases from V and 7 from J, leaving 11 bases between them. DNA for the CDR3: TGTGCCAGCAGTTACGACTACTTGGGTGGCTACACCTTC. Encoded protein: CASSYDYLGGYTF.

The chain recombines TRBV6-5 with TRBJ1-5, with 7 positions matching TRBD1. CDR1 is MNHEY and CDR2 is SVGAGI in the germline V gene. V trimming: 8 bases; J trimming: 2 bases; junction bases outside the gene matches: 6. The CDR3 consists of 14 residues. CDR3 sequence (DNA): TGTGCCAGCGCCACAGGGGCGGGCAATCAGCCCCAGCATTTT. Translated: CASATGAGNQPQHF.